The 27 T cell receptor beta chains in this list originate from one sample, sequenced in a study of T cell changes during pregnancy in multiple sclerosis. Generated by immunoSEQ multiplex PCR, the TCRdb table keeps only in-frame clones and is missing some. The sample holds 64,000 or so clones, roughly 96% seen once. Here the sequenced sample was CD8+ T cells from peripheral blood mononuclear cells, taken after pregnancy. The origin of the receptors is a female donor with multiple sclerosis, enrolled in a pregnancy study.

The rearrangement joins TRBV10-1 to TRBJ1-5; tentative D call: TRBD1 (5 bases). Germline V gene sequence: CDR1 WNHNN, CDR2 SYGVQD (reference sequence). The CDR3 is 14 amino acids. V lost 3 bases and J lost 5, with 11 bases in between. The CDR3 DNA sequence: TGCGCCAGCAGTGATTCGGGGGGACATCAGCCCCAGCATTTT. Its translation is CASSDSGGHQPQHF.

The rearrangement joins TRBV4-1 to TRBJ2-7; TRBD1 matches at 8 bases. The ends lost 3 bases at V and 2 bases at J; junction bases unmatched: 3. Looked up from germline, CDR1 is MGHRA and CDR2 is YSYEKL. This CDR3 has 14 amino acids. The CDR3 loop reads CASSHGTGTYEQYF. DNA of the CDR3: TGCGCCAGCAGCCATGGGACAGGTACCTACGAGCAGTACTTC.

The chain carries TRBV12-5 and TRBJ2-2; no reliable D call. CDR1 is LGHNT, CDR2 FRNRAP, per germline. The CDR3 is made up of 13 amino acids. Trimming cost V 7 bases and J 4 bases, with 10 bases left between them. CDR3 sequence: CASALTGTGELFF. The CDR3 region has the DNA TGTGCTAGTGCCCTGACTGGCACCGGGGAGCTGTTTTTT.

The count of this clone is one. The V gene is TRBV11-2, the J gene TRBJ2-7, with a tentative D call TRBD2 (5 bases). This CDR3 is 13 amino acids long. Germline assignment: CDR1 SGHAT and CDR2 FQNNGV. V was clipped by 1 base and J by 7 bases, with 11 bases between them. The DNA of the CDR3 is TGTGCCAGCAGCTTAGGGGGAGTGAGGGAGCAGTACTTC. This gives the protein CASSLGGVREQYF.

V usage is TRBV28 and J usage is TRBJ2-1; D is possibly TRBD2 (6 bases). CDR1 is MDHEN and CDR2 is SYDVKM in the germline V gene. The CDR3 has 13 amino acids. The V gene lost 4 bases and the J gene lost 11 bases, with 15 bases spanning the gap. The CDR3: CASSSGLVLKQFF. The CDR3 bases are TGTGCCAGCAGTTCGGGACTGGTCCTTAAGCAGTTCTTC.

This chain uses TRBV27 with TRBJ1-1; D is undetermined. V was clipped by 0 bases and J by 7 bases, with 12 bases between them. CDR1 is MNHEY, CDR2 SMNVEV, per germline (reference sequence). There are 14 residues in the CDR3. DNA for the CDR3: TGTGCCAGCAGTTTATCGGTCGTGGGCTTTGAAGCTTTCTTT. It yields the protein CASSLSVVGFEAFF.

This clone was detected once. CDR3 sequence (DNA): TGTGCCAGCAGCCCCAGTTGGGCGAACACTGAAGCTTTCTTT. Amino acid sequence: CASSPSWANTEAFF. The chain carries TRBV7-6 and TRBJ1-1, with D uncertain. The CDR3 is 14 amino acids. Trimming cost V 5 bases and J 1 base, with 11 bases left between them. Germline V gene data show CDR1 as SGHVS and CDR2 as FNYEAQ.

The rearrangement uses TRBV20-1 and TRBJ1-2; D ambiguous. Germline V gene sequence: CDR1 DFQATT, CDR2 SNEGSKA (reference sequence). V lost 4 bases and J lost 7, with 4 bases in between. CDR3 length: 9 residues. The CDR3 region is CSAMSGYTF. DNA for the CDR3: TGCAGTGCTATGAGTGGCTACACCTTC.

The J gene is TRBJ1-2, the V gene TRBV4-1, with D uncertain. Trimming took 0 bases from V and 5 from J, leaving 10 bases between them. The CDR3 covers 14 residues. In germline, CDR1 is MGHRA, CDR2 YSYEKL. CDR3 residues: CASSQDNGKYGYTF. In nucleotides, the CDR3 is TGCGCCAGCAGCCAAGATAACGGGAAATATGGCTACACCTTC.

The rearrangement joins TRBV7-9 to TRBJ2-1; possibly TRBD1 for D (6 bases). The CDR3 is made up of 16 amino acids. The V gene lost 1 base and the J gene lost 2 bases, with 12 bases spanning the gap. CDR1 is SEHNR, CDR2 FQNEAQ, per germline (reference sequence). The CDR3 coding sequence is TGTGCCAGCAGCTTAGAAACCGGGACACCCTACAATGAGCAGTTCTTC. This sequence encodes CASSLETGTPYNEQFF.

This chain uses TRBV4-2 with TRBJ2-1; TRBD2 matches 10 bases. V shed 3 bases and J 2 bases; nucleotides not matched to a gene: 4. Germline values: CDR1 LGHNA, CDR2 YNFKEQ. This CDR3 comprises 16 residues. CDR3 in DNA: TGTGCCAGCAGCCACCTAAGCGGGAGGGCCTACAATGAGCAGTTCTTC. This sequence encodes CASSHLSGRAYNEQFF.

The rearrangement links TRBV5-6 to TRBJ1-5; 8 bases are a match to TRBD1. Germline loops: CDR1 SGHDT, CDR2 YYEEEE. Trimming took 2 bases from V and 5 from J; bases not matched to a gene: 3. This CDR3 contains 14 residues. The DNA for the CDR3 is TGTGCCAGCAGCTTCGGGACAGGTTATCAGCCCCAGCATTTT. It translates to CASSFGTGYQPQHF.

V and J are TRBV6-5 and TRBJ2-1, with D maybe TRBD2 (5 bases). Deletions cut 2 bases from V and 10 bases from J, with 15 bases between. Germline lookup yields CDR1 MNHEY and CDR2 SVGAGI. CDR3 size: 14 residues. CDR3 in amino acids: CASSYTVGAGEQFF. The CDR3 DNA follows: TGTGCCAGCAGTTACACAGTGGGAGCAGGCGAGCAGTTCTTC.

This CDR3 is CASSLVGQGSYEQYF. In nucleotides, the CDR3 is TGTGCCAGCAGCTTAGTCGGCCAGGGTTCCTACGAGCAGTACTTC. This chain uses TRBV7-2 with TRBJ2-7; TRBD1 might be the D (5 bases). The CDR3 loop spans 15 amino acids. Germline CDR1 is SGHTA and CDR2 is FQGNSA. V was pared by 1 base and J by 1 base, with 11 bases between.

The V and J genes are TRBV4-2 and TRBJ2-1; 12 bases match TRBD2. CDR3 length: 16 residues. Per the germline V gene, CDR1 is LGHNA and CDR2 is YNFKEQ. After removal of 1 base from V and 5 bases from J, the junction contained 3 bases not matched to a gene. In nucleotides, the CDR3 is TGTGCCAGCAGCCAAGCTAGCGGGAGGGCCAACAATGAGCAGTTCTTC. This gives the protein CASSQASGRANNEQFF.

The J gene is TRBJ2-7, the V gene TRBV28; 9 positions agree with TRBD2. The germline V gene encodes CDR1 MDHEN and CDR2 SYDVKM. V was pared by 4 bases and J by 0 bases, with 1 base of the junction left unmatched. CDR3 length: 14 residues. The CDR3 sequence is CASSSREGSYEQYF. The CDR3 nucleotides are TGTGCCAGCAGTTCGCGGGAGGGCTCCTACGAGCAGTACTTC.

The chain joins TRBV6-4 to TRBJ1-5; 8 nucleotides align to TRBD1. CDR1 is MRHNA and CDR2 is SNTAGT in the germline V gene. The V segment lost 4 bases and the J segment 0 bases; nucleotides outside the gene matches: 11. The CDR3 contains 18 residues. CDR3 loop: CASSGTGGDPYSNQPQHF. DNA for the CDR3: TGTGCCAGCAGTGGAACAGGGGGGGACCCTTATAGCAATCAGCCCCAGCATTTT.

The genes are TRBV7-6 and TRBJ2-7; possibly TRBD2 for D (5 bases). The CDR3 is made up of 15 amino acids. Germline V CDR1 and CDR2: SGHVS, FNYEAQ. V was cut by 5 bases and J by 9 bases, with 23 bases left in between. The CDR3 spells CASSNLYEGPPGQYF. The DNA for the CDR3 is TGTGCCAGCAGCAACCTCTATGAGGGTCCCCCGGGGCAGTACTTC.

The CDR3 nucleotides read TGTGCCATCAGTGACCCGAGGCAGGGAACTGAAGCTTTCTTT. This sequence encodes CAISDPRQGTEAFF. The chain joins TRBV10-3 to TRBJ1-1; a weak D match, TRBD1 (5 bases). Germline values: CDR1 ENHRY, CDR2 SYGVKD. This CDR3 is built from 14 residues. Trimming shortened V by 3 bases and J by 5 bases, and 13 bases separated the two germline ends.

The rearrangement joins TRBV19 to TRBJ1-5; perhaps TRBD1 as D (6 bases). The CDR3 contains 16 residues. V was shortened by 1 base and J by 10 bases, with 20 bases between the two germline ends. The germline gives CDR1 LNHDA, CDR2 SQIVND (reference sequence). For the CDR3, the DNA is TGTGCCAGTAGTATAGGGGGCAGGGGTTGGGATCGACCCCAGCATTTT. This encodes CASSIGGRGWDRPQHF.

The chain combines TRBV5-1 with TRBJ2-1; D unclear. The CDR3 is made up of 13 amino acids. V lost 4 bases and J lost 3, with 8 bases in between. Germline CDR1 reads SGHRS; CDR2 reads YFSETQ. The CDR3: CASSTRSYNEQFF. DNA for the CDR3: TGCGCCAGCAGCACACGGAGCTACAATGAGCAGTTCTTC.

The J gene is TRBJ2-7, the V gene TRBV28; the match to TRBD1 covers 10 bases. Trimming removed 6 bases from V and 2 bases from J; junction bases left unmatched: 10. Germline lookup yields CDR1 MDHEN and CDR2 SYDVKM. The CDR3 loop spans 16 amino acids. The CDR3: CASSHSGQGTPYEQYF. CDR3 sequence (DNA): TGTGCCAGCAGCCACTCGGGACAGGGGACTCCCTACGAGCAGTACTTC.

This sequence joins TRBV7-2 and TRBJ2-7; a possible D gene is TRBD1 (6 bases). The CDR3 loop spans 14 amino acids. V lost 1 base and J 2 bases, leaving 9 bases between the germline ends. CDR1 is SGHTA, CDR2 FQGNSA, per germline. The CDR3 DNA follows: TGTGCCAGCAGCTTAGTGCAGGGGACCTACGAGCAGTACTTC. It translates to CASSLVQGTYEQYF.

The chain recombines TRBV7-3 with TRBJ2-7; 8 bases line up with TRBD2. This CDR3 contains 15 residues. Trimming took 4 bases from V and 3 from J; bases not matched to a gene: 8. Germline V lookup: CDR1 SGHTA, CDR2 FQGTGA. Here the CDR3 reads CASSSLAGPYYEQYF. Here the CDR3 DNA reads TGTGCCAGCAGCTCATTAGCGGGACCCTACTACGAGCAGTACTTC.

The chain combines TRBV18 with TRBJ2-7; tentatively, D is TRBD2 (5 bases). The CDR3 has 16 amino acids. Germline V gives CDR1 KGHSH, CDR2 LQKENI. The V and J ends lost 6 bases and 3 bases respectively, with 21 bases between them. The CDR3 region is CASSRDNTDLFYEQYF. The CDR3 DNA is TGTGCCAGCTCCCGGGATAACACAGACCTGTTCTACGAGCAGTACTTC.

The gene calls are TRBV11-2 and TRBJ2-4; 9 nucleotides align to TRBD2. Losses at the gene ends were 5 bases for V and 2 bases for J; bases not matched to a gene: 13. CDR3 length: 18 residues. The germline gives CDR1 SGHAT, CDR2 FQNNGV. The CDR3 region has the DNA TGTGCCAGCAGCCCCATGGGGTCTAGCGGGGAGACCAAAAACATTCAGTACTTC. Protein product: CASSPMGSSGETKNIQYF.

The chain combines TRBV28 with TRBJ1-5; 11 positions agree with TRBD1. The V segment lost 2 bases and the J segment 6 bases; nucleotides outside the gene matches: 6. In germline, CDR1 is MDHEN, CDR2 SYDVKM. This CDR3 spans 16 amino acids. The DNA of the CDR3 is TGTGCCAGCAGTTTAGGGACAGGGGGGCAGGCTCAGCCCCAGCATTTT. This gives the protein CASSLGTGGQAQPQHF.